The sequence of this T cell receptor (beta chain) was determined in a study of T cell responses to AZD1222 COVID-19 vaccine. V shed 0 bases, J shed 1 base, and the junction held 5 bases outside the gene matches. The CDR3 length is 18 residues. CDR1 LGHDT and CDR2 YNNKEL come from the germline V gene (reference sequence). Profiling relied on immunoSEQ multiplex PCR, and the TCRdb table lists in-frame clones only, not all of them. The sample yields around 170,000 clones, about nine tenths seen once. This sequence was found in an adult in good health. The chain joins TRBV3-1 (or the pseudogene TRBV3-2) to TRBJ2-6; TRBD1 aligns across 8 bases. This specimen was peripheral blood, taken on day 0 of AZD1222 vaccination. CDR3 in DNA: TGTGCCAGCAGCCAAGATCAGGGGGCGACTTCTGGGGCCAACGTCCTGACTTTC. This sequence encodes CASSQDQGATSGANVLTF.